The following is a TCR beta chain sequence with its context. Antigen: not known. Every isolated RNA sample was fully reverse transcribed, so sequencing captured expressed TCRB transcripts. Measured with immunoSEQ multiplex PCR; TCRdb has only the in-frame clones, and not every one. The repertoire holds around 340,000 clones, about a tenth seen once, with about 1% in the top ten. Every participating donor gave one draw, a heparinised blood sample averaging about 100 mL. The sample comes from a study of beta chain features in type 1 diabetes. Study details: Age, gender and cell yields were similar between patients and healthy donors. Study-wide points: People with Type 1 diabetes carried modestly yet significantly shorter TCRB CDR3s in all four CD4+ subsets.

The sequenced material came from central memory CD4+ T cells from blood. The receptor was derived from a man aged 30 to 45 with type 1 diabetes.

The CDR3 nucleotides read TGCGCCAGCAGACCGGGGGGGACTAGCACAGATACGCAGTATTTT. Amino acid sequence: CASRPGGTSTDTQYF. The V and J genes are TRBV5-1 and TRBJ2-3; 8 bases are shared with TRBD2. The CDR3 loop spans 15 amino acids. V lost 5 bases to trimming and J lost 0 bases; unmatched junction nucleotides: 5. Germline CDR1 and CDR2: SGHRS and YFSETQ.